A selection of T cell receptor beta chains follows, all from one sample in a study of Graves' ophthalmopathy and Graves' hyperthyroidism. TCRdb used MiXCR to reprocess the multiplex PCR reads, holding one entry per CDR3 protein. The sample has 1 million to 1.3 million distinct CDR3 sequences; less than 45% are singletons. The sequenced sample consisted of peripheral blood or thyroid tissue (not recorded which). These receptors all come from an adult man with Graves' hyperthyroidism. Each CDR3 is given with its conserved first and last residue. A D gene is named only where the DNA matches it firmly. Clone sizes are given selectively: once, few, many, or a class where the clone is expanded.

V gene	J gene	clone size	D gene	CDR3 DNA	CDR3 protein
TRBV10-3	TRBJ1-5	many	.	TGTGCCGCCGAGGACTTTTATAGCAATCAGCCCCAGCATTTT	CAAEDFYSNQPQHF
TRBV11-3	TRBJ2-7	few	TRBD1	TGTGCCAGCAGCTTAGGGACAGGGGATGGCGAGCAGTACTTC	CASSLGTGDGEQYF
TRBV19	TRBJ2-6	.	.	TGTGCCAGTGTGCCTGGGTCTGGGGCCAACGTCCTGACTTTC	CASVPGSGANVLTF
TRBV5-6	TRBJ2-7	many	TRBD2	TGTGCCAGCAGCTTGTGGGGAGGGGCCCCCTACGAGCAGTACTTC	CASSLWGGAPYEQYF
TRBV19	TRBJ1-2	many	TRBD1	TGTGCCAGTAGTGGGGTCGACGGGACAGTTTGGAATGGCTACACCTTC	CASSGVDGTVWNGYTF
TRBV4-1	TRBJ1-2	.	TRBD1	TGCGCCAGCAGCTCACGACAGGGGGCAGACTATGGCTACACCTTC	CASSSRQGADYGYTF
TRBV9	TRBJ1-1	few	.	TGTGCCAGCAGCGTGGGGTGGGACACAGGATCCACTGAAGCTTTCTTT	CASSVGWDTGSTEAFF
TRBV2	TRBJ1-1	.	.	TGTGCCAGCAGTCGACCCGGGATTGGGGCGACCACTGAAGCTTTCTTT	CASSRPGIGATTEAFF
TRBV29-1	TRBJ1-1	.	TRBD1	TGCAGCTCCCGACAGGGGGTTACTGAAGCTTTCTTT	CSSRQGVTEAFF
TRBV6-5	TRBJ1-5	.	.	TGTGCCAGCAGTTACTCGGGGGCCCAGCCCCAGCATTTT	CASSYSGAQPQHF
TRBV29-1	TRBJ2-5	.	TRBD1	TGCAGCGCCCAGACAGGGGAGACCCAGTACTTC	CSAQTGETQYF
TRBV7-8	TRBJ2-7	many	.	TGTGCCAGCAGCTCCTCGACACACCTGGGGCACTACGAGCAGTACTTC	CASSSSTHLGHYEQYF
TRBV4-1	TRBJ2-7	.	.	TGCGCCAGCAGCCAATATTGGCTCGAGGGCTCCGAGCAGTACTTC	CASSQYWLEGSEQYF
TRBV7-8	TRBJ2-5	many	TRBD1	TGTGCCAGCAGCTTAGCAGGGGGCTCGTGGGAGACCCAGTACTTC	CASSLAGGSWETQYF
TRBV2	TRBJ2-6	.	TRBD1	TGTGCCAGCAGGACGGGGACAGGGGCCGACGTCCTGACTTTC	CASRTGTGADVLTF
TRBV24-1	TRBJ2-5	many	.	TGTGCCACCAGTGATCTACACCAAGAGACCCAGTACTTC	CATSDLHQETQYF
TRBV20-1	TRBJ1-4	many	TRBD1	TGCAGTGCCAGACCGGGACAGGGAAATGAAAAACTGTTTTTT	CSARPGQGNEKLFF
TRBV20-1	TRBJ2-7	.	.	TGCAGTGCTGAAGCCGGGAACTACTACGAGCAGTACTTC	CSAEAGNYYEQYF
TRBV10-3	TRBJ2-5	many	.	TGTGCCATCAGTGAGTCGAGTACGAAAGAGACCCAGTACTTC	CAISESSTKETQYF
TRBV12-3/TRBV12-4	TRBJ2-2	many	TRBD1	TGTGCCAGCAGTAGACGACAGGGGAGGACCGGGGAGCTGTTTTTT	CASSRRQGRTGELFF
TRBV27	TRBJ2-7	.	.	TGTGCCAGCGGGGACACTGACTACGAGCAGTACTTC	CASGDTDYEQYF
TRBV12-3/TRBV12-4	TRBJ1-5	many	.	TGTGCCAGCAGTTTAGGCAGCTACAATCAGCCCCAGCATTTT	CASSLGSYNQPQHF
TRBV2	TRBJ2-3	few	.	TGTGCCAGCTCCAGCGCCCTCGGGGGAGGCAGCACAGATACGCAGTATTTT	CASSSALGGGSTDTQYF